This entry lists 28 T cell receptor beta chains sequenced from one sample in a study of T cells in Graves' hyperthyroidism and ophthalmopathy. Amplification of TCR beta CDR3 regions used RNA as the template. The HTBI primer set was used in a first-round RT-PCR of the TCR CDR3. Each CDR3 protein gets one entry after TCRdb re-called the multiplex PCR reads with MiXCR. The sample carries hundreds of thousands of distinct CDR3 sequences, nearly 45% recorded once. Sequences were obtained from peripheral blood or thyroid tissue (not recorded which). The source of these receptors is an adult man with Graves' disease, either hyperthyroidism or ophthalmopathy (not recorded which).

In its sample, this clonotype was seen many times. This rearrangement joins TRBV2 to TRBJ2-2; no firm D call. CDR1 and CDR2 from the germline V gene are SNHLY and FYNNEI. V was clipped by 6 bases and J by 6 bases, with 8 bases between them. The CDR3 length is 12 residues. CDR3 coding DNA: TGTGCCAGCAGCGGGCTCGCCGGGGAGCTGTTTTTT. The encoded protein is CASSGLAGELFF.

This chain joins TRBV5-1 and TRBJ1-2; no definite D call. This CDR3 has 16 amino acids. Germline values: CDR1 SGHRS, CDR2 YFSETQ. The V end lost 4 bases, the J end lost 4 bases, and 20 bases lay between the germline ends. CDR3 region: CASSQDPRGSGYGYTF. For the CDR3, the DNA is TGCGCCAGCAGCCAAGATCCCCGGGGTTCGGGCTATGGCTACACCTTC.

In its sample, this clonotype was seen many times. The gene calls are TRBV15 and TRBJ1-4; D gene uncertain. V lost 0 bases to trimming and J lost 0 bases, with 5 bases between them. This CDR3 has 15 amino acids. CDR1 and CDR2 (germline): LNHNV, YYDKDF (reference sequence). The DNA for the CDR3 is TGTGCCACCAGCAGAGAAGTTGCAACTAATGAAAAACTGTTTTTT. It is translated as CATSREVATNEKLFF.

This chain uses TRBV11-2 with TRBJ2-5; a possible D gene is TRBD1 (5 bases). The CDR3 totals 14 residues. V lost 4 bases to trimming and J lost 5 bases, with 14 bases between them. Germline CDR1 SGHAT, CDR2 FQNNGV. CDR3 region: CASSSYQGSETQYF. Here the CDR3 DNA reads TGTGCCAGCAGCTCCTACCAGGGCAGTGAGACCCAGTACTTC.

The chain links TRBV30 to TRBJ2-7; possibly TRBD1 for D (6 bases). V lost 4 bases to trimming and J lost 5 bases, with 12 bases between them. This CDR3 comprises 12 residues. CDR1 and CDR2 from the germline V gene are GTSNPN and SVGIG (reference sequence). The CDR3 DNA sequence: TGTGCCTGGAAGATACAGGGAGACGAGCAGTACTTC. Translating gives CAWKIQGDEQYF.

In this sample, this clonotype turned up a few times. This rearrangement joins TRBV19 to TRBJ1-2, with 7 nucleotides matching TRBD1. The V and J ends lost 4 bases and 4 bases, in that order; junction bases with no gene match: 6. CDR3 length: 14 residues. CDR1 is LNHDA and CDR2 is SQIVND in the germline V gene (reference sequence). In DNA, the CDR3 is TGTGCCAGTAGTAATCGGGACAGATCCTATGGCTACACCTTC. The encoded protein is CASSNRDRSYGYTF. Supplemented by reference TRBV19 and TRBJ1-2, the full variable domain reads DGGITQSPKYLFRKEGQNVTLSCEQNLNHDAMYWYRQDPGQGLRLIYYSQIVNDFQKGDIAEGYSVSREKKESFPLTVTSAQKNPTAFYLCASSNRDRSYGYTFGSGTRLTVV.

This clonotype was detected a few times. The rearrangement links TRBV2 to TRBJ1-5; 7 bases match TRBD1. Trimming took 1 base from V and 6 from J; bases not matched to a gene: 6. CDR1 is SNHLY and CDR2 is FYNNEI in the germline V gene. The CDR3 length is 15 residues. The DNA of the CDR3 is TGTGCCAGCAGTGAAGATCAGGGGGGAGGTCAGCCCCAGCATTTT. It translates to CASSEDQGGGQPQHF. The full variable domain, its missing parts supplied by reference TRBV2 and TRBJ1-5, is EPEVTQTPSHQVTQMGQEVILRCVPISNHLYFYWYRQILGQKVEFLVSFYNNEISEKSEIFDDQFSVERPDGSNFTLKIRSTKLEDSAMYFCASSEDQGGGQPQHFGDGTRLSIL.

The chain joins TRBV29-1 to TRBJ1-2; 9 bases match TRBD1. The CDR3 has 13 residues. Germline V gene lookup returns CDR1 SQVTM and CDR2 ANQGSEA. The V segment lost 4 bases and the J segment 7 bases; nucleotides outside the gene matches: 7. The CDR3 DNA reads TGCAGCGTTGCTTCGACAGGGGGAACTGGCTACACCTTC. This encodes CSVASTGGTGYTF.

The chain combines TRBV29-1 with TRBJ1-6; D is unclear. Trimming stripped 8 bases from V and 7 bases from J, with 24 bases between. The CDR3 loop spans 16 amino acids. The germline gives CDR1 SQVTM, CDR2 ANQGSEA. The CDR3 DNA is TGCAGCAGCTTGAATTCTGCCGGGGAGGCGAATTCACCCCTCCACTTT. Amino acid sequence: CSSLNSAGEANSPLHF. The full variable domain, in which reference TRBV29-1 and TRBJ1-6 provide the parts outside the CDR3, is SAVISQKPSRDICQRGTSLTIQCQVDSQVTMMFWYRQQPGQSLTLIATANQGSEATYESGFVIDKFPISRPNLTFSTLTVSNMSPEDSSIYLCSSLNSAGEANSPLHFGNGTRLTVT.

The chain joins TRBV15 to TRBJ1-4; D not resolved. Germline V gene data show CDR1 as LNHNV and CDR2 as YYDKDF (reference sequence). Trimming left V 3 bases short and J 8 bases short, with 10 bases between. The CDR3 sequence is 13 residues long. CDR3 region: CATSSSSEEKLFF. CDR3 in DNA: TGTGCCACCAGCAGCTCGTCTGAGGAAAAACTGTTTTTT.

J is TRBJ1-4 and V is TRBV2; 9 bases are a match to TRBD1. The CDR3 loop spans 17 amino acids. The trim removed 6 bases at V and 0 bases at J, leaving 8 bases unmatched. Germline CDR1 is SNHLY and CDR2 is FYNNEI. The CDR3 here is CASSLGTGGPTNEKLFF. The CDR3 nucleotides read TGTGCCAGCAGCTTAGGCACAGGGGGCCCAACTAATGAAAAACTGTTTTTT.

The CDR3 protein is CSARWDSAQETQYF. The CDR3 DNA follows: TGCAGTGCTAGATGGGACAGTGCTCAAGAGACCCAGTACTTC. The J gene is TRBJ2-5, the V gene TRBV20-1; TRBD1 agrees at 7 bases. CDR1 is DFQATT and CDR2 is SNEGSKA in the germline V gene (reference sequence). CDR3 size: 14 residues. V shed 2 bases, J shed 2 bases, and the junction held 5 bases outside the gene matches.

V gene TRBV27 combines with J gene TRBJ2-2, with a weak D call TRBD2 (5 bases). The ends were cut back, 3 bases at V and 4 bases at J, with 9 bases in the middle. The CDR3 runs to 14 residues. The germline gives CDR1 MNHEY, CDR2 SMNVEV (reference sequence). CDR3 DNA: TGTGCCAGCAGTTTCGAGGGTTTCACCGGGGAGCTGTTTTTT. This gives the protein CASSFEGFTGELFF.

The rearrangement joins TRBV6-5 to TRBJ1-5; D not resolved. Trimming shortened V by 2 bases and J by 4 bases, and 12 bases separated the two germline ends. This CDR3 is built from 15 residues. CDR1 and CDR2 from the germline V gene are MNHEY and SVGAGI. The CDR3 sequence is CASSYSATSNQPQHF. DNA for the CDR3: TGTGCCAGCAGTTACAGCGCGACGAGTAATCAGCCCCAGCATTTT.

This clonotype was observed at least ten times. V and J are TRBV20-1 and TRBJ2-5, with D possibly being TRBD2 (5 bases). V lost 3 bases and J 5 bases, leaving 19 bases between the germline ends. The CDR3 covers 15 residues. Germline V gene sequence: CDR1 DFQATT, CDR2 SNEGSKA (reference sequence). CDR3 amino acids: CSASSRGMDSETQYF. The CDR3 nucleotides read TGCAGTGCTAGCTCTCGGGGAATGGATTCGGAGACCCAGTACTTC.

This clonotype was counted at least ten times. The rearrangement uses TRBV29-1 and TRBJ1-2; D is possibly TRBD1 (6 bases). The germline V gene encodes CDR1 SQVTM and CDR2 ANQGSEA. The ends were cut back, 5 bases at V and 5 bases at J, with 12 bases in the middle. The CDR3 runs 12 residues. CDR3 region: CSVQDRPYGYTF. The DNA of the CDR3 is TGCAGCGTTCAGGACAGACCATATGGCTACACCTTC.

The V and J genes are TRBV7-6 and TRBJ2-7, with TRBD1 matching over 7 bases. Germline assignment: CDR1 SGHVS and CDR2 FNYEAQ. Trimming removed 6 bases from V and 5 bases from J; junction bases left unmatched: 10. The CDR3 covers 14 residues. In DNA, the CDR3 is TGTGCCAGCAGTCCAGCTCGTGACAGGGACGAGCAGTACTTC. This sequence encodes CASSPARDRDEQYF. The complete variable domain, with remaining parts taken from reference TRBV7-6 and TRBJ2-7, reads GAGVSQSPRYKVTKRGQDVALRCDPISGHVSLYWYRQALGQGPEFLTYFNYEAQQDKSGLPNDRFSAERPEGSISTLTIQRTEQRDSAMYRCASSPARDRDEQYFGPGTRLTVT.

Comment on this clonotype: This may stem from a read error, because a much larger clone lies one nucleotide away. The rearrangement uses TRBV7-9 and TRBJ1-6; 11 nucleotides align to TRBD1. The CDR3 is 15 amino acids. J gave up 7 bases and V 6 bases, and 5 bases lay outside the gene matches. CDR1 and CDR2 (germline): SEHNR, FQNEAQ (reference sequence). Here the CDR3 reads CASRHRTGGNSPLHF. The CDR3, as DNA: TGTGCCAGCAGACACAGGACAGGGGGCAATTCACCCCTCCACTTT. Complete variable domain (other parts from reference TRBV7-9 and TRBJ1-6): DTGVSQNPRHKITKRGQNVTFRCDPISEHNRLYWYRQTLGQGPEFLTYFQNEAQLEKSRLLSDRFSAERPKGSFSTLEIQRTEQGDSAMYLCASRHRTGGNSPLHFGNGTRLTVT.

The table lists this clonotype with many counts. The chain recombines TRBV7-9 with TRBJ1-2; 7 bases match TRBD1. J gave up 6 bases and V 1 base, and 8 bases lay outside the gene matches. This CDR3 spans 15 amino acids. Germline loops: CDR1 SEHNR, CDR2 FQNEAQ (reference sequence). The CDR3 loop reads CASSLGATGLDGYTF. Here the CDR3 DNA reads TGTGCCAGCAGCTTAGGGGCGACAGGGCTGGATGGCTACACCTTC.

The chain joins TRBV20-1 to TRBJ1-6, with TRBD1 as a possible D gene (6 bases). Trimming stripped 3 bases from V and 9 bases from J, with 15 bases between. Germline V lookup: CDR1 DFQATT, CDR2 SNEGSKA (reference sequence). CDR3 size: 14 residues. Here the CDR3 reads CSASGTGTSSPLHF. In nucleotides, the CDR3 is TGCAGTGCTAGTGGAACAGGGACTAGTTCACCCCTCCACTTT.

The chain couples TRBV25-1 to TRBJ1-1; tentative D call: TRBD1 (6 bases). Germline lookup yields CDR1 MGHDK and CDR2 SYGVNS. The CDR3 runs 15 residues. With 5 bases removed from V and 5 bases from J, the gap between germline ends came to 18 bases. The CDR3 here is CASSPGTFSSTEAFF. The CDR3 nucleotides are TGTGCCAGCAGTCCCGGGACATTCTCGAGTACTGAAGCTTTCTTT.

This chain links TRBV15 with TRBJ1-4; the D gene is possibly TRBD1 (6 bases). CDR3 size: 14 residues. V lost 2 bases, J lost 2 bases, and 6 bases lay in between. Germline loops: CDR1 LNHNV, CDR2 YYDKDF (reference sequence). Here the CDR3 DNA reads TGTGCCACCAGCAGACAGGGGACTAATGAAAAACTGTTTTTT. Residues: CATSRQGTNEKLFF.

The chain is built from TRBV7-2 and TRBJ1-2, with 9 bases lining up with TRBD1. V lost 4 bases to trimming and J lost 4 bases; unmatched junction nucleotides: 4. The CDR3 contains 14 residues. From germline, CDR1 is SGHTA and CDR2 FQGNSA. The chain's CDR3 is CASSSTGGSYGYTF. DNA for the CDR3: TGTGCCAGCAGCTCAACAGGGGGCAGCTATGGCTACACCTTC.

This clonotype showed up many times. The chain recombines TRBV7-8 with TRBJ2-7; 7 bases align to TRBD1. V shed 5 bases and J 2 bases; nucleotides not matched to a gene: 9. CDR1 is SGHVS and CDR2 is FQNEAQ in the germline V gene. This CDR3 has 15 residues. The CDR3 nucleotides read TGTGCCAGCAGCCTAATCGGGACAGCCGCCTACGAGCAGTACTTC. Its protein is CASSLIGTAAYEQYF.

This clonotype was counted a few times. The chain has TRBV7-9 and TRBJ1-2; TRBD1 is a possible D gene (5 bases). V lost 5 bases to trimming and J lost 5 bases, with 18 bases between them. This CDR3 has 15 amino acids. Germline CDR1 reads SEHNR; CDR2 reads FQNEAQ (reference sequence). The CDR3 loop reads CASSGAGTKVYGYTF. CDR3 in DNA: TGTGCCAGCAGCGGCGCCGGGACGAAAGTTTATGGCTACACCTTC.

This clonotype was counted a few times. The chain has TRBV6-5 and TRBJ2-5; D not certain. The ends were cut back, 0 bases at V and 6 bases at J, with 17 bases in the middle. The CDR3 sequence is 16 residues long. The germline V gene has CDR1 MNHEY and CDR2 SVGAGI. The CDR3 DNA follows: TGTGCCAGCAGTTACTCGCGTGAAGAAAATCGGAAGACCCAGTACTTC. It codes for CASSYSREENRKTQYF.

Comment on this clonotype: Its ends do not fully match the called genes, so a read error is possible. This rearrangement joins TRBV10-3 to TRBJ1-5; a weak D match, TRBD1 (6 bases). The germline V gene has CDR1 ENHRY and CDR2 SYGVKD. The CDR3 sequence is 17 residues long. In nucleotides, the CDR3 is TGTGCCAGCAGTCCCCACCGCCGGACAGATGTGGGTCAGCCCCAGCATTTT. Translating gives CASSPHRRTDVGQPQHF.

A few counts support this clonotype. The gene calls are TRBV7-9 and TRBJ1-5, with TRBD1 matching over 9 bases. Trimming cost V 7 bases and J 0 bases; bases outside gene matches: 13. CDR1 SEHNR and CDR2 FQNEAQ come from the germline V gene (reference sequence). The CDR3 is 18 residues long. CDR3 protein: CASTRDRVQKYSNQPQHF. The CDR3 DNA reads TGTGCCAGCACCCGGGACAGGGTCCAAAAATATAGCAATCAGCCCCAGCATTTT.